These 20 T cell receptor beta chains originate from one sample sequenced in a study of cytomegalovirus exposure and HLA in healthy donors. The PCR employed 60 Vbeta primers together with 13 Jbeta primers. The repertoire was sequenced with immunoSEQ multiplex PCR; TCRdb's copy has only in-frame clones and lacks some. The sample lists some 190,000 clones, about 80% seen once, with 13% to 15% in the top ten. Specimen: PBMCs. Receptors were obtained from a woman aged 25 to 39 in good health and CMV-seropositive.

CDR3 bases: TGTGCCAGCAGTCCGACTAGCGGGAGCCACGAGCAGTACTTC. Protein product: CASSPTSGSHEQYF. J is TRBJ2-5 and V is TRBV27; TRBD2 matches at 12 bases. The end of the DNA aligns better with TRBJ2-7, so the J call may be wrong. CDR3 length: 14 amino acids. Looked up from germline, CDR1 is MNHEY and CDR2 is SMNVEV (reference sequence).

In DNA form, the CDR3 reads TGTGCCAGCAGCGTGGACAGGTTATACGAGCAGTACTTC. Encoded protein: CASSVDRLYEQYF. This chain connects TRBV5-4 to TRBJ2-7; TRBD1 agrees at 7 bases. Unmatched junction bases numbered 5, after V lost 4 bases and J lost 4 bases. CDR1 is SGHNT and CDR2 is YYREEE in the germline V gene (reference sequence). The CDR3 runs 13 residues.

This clone has a handful of counts. The rearrangement joins TRBV6-5 to TRBJ1-6, with D tentatively TRBD1 (6 bases). CDR3 size: 14 residues. Germline lookup yields CDR1 MNHEY and CDR2 SVGAGI. V lost 5 bases and J lost 9, with 14 bases in between. The CDR3 DNA sequence: TGTGCCAGCAGTGAAGGGGAGGGGGGTTCACCCCTCCACTTT. The encoded protein is CASSEGEGGSPLHF.

The chain employs TRBV28 and TRBJ1-2; 7 positions agree with TRBD1. CDR1 is MDHEN and CDR2 is SYDVKM in the germline V gene. Trimming removed 6 bases from V and 8 bases from J; junction bases left unmatched: 9. This CDR3 comprises 13 residues. DNA for the CDR3: TGTGCCAGCAGGCCGGACAGGATTGGCGGCTACACCTTC. Protein product: CASRPDRIGGYTF.

V is TRBV11-2 and J is TRBJ2-7; TRBD1 is a possible D gene (5 bases). Germline V CDR1 and CDR2: SGHAT, FQNNGV. The CDR3 consists of 15 residues. Trimming pared 4 bases from V and 1 base from J, leaving 14 bases between. CDR3 coding DNA: TGTGCCAGCAGCTCATACAGGCACCAATCCTACGAGCAGTACTTC. Protein sequence: CASSSYRHQSYEQYF.

The V gene is TRBV19, the J gene TRBJ2-7; TRBD1 matches at 10 bases. The CDR3 runs to 15 residues. The V gene end was trimmed by 4 bases and the J gene end by 7 bases; junction bases not matched to a gene: 10. Looked up from germline, CDR1 is LNHDA and CDR2 is SQIVND (reference sequence). The CDR3, as DNA: TGTGCCAGTAGTAACCTAGGGACAGGGGTAGATGAGCAGTACTTC. Encoded protein: CASSNLGTGVDEQYF.

V is TRBV30 and J is TRBJ1-4; 11 bases map to TRBD1. Germline V CDR1 and CDR2: GTSNPN, SVGIG (reference sequence). J was trimmed by 8 bases and V by 3 bases; bases with no gene match: 5. CDR3 length: 14 residues. In DNA, the CDR3 is TGTGCCTGGAGCGCCGGGACAGGGGGGGAAAAACTGTTTTTT. Translation: CAWSAGTGGEKLFF.

The CDR3, as DNA: TGTGCCTGGAGTGGGGGAGAGGTTGTGAACACTGAAGCTTTCTTT. This translates into CAWSGGEVVNTEAFF. The chain combines TRBV30 with TRBJ1-1; D unclear. Germline CDR1 reads GTSNPN; CDR2 reads SVGIG (reference sequence). The CDR3 is made up of 15 amino acids. With 1 base removed from V and 0 bases from J, the gap between germline ends came to 12 bases.

The J gene is TRBJ2-1, the V gene TRBV27, with D possibly matching TRBD2 (6 bases). Trimming left V 4 bases short and J 6 bases short, with 13 bases between. The length of the CDR3 is 14 residues. Germline loops: CDR1 MNHEY, CDR2 SMNVEV (reference sequence). The CDR3 bases are TGTGCCAGCAGTTCGAAGGAGGGCCTCAATGAGCAGTTCTTC. Its translation: CASSSKEGLNEQFF.

The chain is built from TRBV7-8 and TRBJ2-6; 8 nucleotides agree with TRBD1. The V segment lost 3 bases and the J segment 1 base; nucleotides outside the gene matches: 5. This CDR3 has 17 amino acids. Germline loops: CDR1 SGHVS, CDR2 FQNEAQ. CDR3 amino acids: CASSLWTGNSGANVLTF. The CDR3 DNA follows: TGTGCCAGCAGCTTGTGGACAGGGAATTCTGGGGCCAACGTCCTGACTTTC.

This chain uses TRBV6-1 with TRBJ2-1; weak D call: TRBD1 (5 bases). The CDR3 has 13 amino acids. Germline V CDR1 and CDR2: MNHNS, SASEGT. Trimming cost V 8 bases and J 5 bases, with 13 bases left between them. The CDR3 region has the DNA TGTGCCAGCGTCTCCAGGGTGAACAATGAGCAGTTCTTC. It is translated as CASVSRVNNEQFF.

The genes are TRBV6-5 and TRBJ1-5, with a possible D match to TRBD1 (5 bases). This CDR3 is 15 amino acids long. Germline V gives CDR1 MNHEY, CDR2 SVGAGI. The V gene lost 0 bases and the J gene lost 7 bases, with 13 bases spanning the gap. The DNA of the CDR3 is TGTGCCAGCAGTTACTCGATGGGGGGGAGCCAGCCCCAGCATTTT. Amino acid sequence: CASSYSMGGSQPQHF.

On this clone: This CDR3 is also generated by other DNA sequences in the sample. The chain recombines TRBV28 with TRBJ2-7; 7 nucleotides line up with TRBD1. This CDR3 comprises 13 residues. Unmatched junction bases numbered 4, after V lost 6 bases and J lost 2 bases. From germline, CDR1 is MDHEN and CDR2 SYDVKM. The CDR3 DNA is TGTGCCAGCAGGTCGCAGGGGGCCTACGAGCAGTACTTC. It specifies CASRSQGAYEQYF.

This chain links TRBV2 with TRBJ1-2; D might be TRBD1 (5 bases). The V end lost 6 bases, the J end lost 3 bases, and 8 bases lay between the germline ends. CDR3 length: 12 amino acids. From germline, CDR1 is SNHLY and CDR2 FYNNEI. The chain's CDR3 is CASSPGDYGYTF. In DNA, the CDR3 is TGTGCCAGCAGCCCGGGGGACTATGGCTACACCTTC.

A few counts support this clone. The chain carries TRBV28 and TRBJ1-3, with unresolved D. The V gene's germline CDR1 is MDHEN and CDR2 SYDVKM. CDR3 size: 15 residues. Trimming took 11 bases from V and 0 from J, leaving 17 bases between them. CDR3 residues: CASTTFPSSGNTIYF. In DNA, the CDR3 is TGTGCCTCCACGACATTCCCTTCCTCTGGAAACACCATATATTTT.

The gene calls are TRBV6-5 and TRBJ1-2; possible D gene TRBD1, 6 bases. V was pared by 0 bases and J by 7 bases, with 12 bases between. From germline, CDR1 is MNHEY and CDR2 SVGAGI. The CDR3 length is 14 residues. CDR3 nucleotide sequence: TGTGCCAGCAGTTACTCAACAGGGATGGGTGGCTACACCTTC. This encodes CASSYSTGMGGYTF.

The chain has TRBV5-4 and TRBJ2-7, with D tentatively TRBD1 (6 bases). V shed 4 bases and J shed 4 bases, with 21 bases lying between them. From germline, CDR1 is SGHNT and CDR2 YYREEE (reference sequence). The CDR3 has 16 amino acids. The CDR3 nucleotides are TGTGCCAGCAGCGGAAAGGAGTTCGGGACATTGTACGAGCAGTACTTC. Translated, it gives CASSGKEFGTLYEQYF.

The chain employs TRBV15 and TRBJ2-7, with D possibly TRBD2 on 5 matching bases. V lost 2 bases to trimming and J lost 3 bases, with 23 bases between them. Germline CDR1 LNHNV, CDR2 YYDKDF (reference sequence). This CDR3 is built from 18 residues. The CDR3 region has the DNA TGTGCCACCAGCAGATCCGGGGTTGAGGCTTCACTGAACTACGAGCAGTACTTC. Its translation is CATSRSGVEASLNYEQYF.

J is TRBJ1-5 and V is TRBV7-2, with 9 bases lining up with TRBD1. J was trimmed by 9 bases and V by 5 bases; bases with no gene match: 11. The germline gives CDR1 SGHTA, CDR2 FQGNSA. The CDR3 totals 15 residues. The CDR3 coding sequence is TGTGCCAGCAGCCAAAGCGGACAGGGGAGCCGGCCCCAGCATTTT. Translating gives CASSQSGQGSRPQHF.

The rearrangement links TRBV4-1 to TRBJ2-5, with 13 bases that match TRBD2. The CDR3 totals 17 residues. The V gene end was trimmed by 0 bases and the J gene end by 5 bases; junction bases not matched to a gene: 6. The germline CDR1 and CDR2 sequences are MGHRA and YSYEKL. CDR3 bases: TGCGCCAGCAGCCAAGATCTGACTAGCGGGGGGAGGGAGACCCAGTACTTC. It translates to CASSQDLTSGGRETQYF.